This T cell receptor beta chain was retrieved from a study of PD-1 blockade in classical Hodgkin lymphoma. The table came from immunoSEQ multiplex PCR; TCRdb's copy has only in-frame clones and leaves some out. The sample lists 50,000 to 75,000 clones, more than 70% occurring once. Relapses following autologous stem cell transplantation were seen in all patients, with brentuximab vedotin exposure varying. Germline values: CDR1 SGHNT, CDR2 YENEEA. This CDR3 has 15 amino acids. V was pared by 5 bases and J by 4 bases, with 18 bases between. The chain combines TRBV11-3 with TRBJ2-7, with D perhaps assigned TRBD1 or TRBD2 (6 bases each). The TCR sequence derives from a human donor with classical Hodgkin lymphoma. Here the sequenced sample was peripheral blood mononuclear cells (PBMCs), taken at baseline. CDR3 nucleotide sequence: TGTGCCAGCAGCCCCTCCGGGGGCCCGACTTACGAGCAGTACTTC. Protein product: CASSPSGGPTYEQYF.